The next 30 T cell receptor beta chains were all read from a single sample in a study of blood T cell repertoires in COVID-19. Libraries were prepared by immunoSEQ multiplex PCR; TCRdb keeps only in-frame clonotypes and omits some of them. The sample includes 75,000 or so clones, around 90% of them seen just once. The sequenced sample was peripheral blood. Every receptor here comes from a man between 65 and 85 years old with acute or convalescent COVID-19.

This clone came up a few times. The chain employs TRBV7-3 and TRBJ1-1; TRBD1 agrees at 7 bases. The CDR3 sequence is 13 residues long. Germline loops: CDR1 SGHTA, CDR2 FQGTGA. V was pared by 9 bases and J by 4 bases, with 8 bases of the junction left unmatched. DNA of the CDR3: TGTGCCAGTTCAAACAGGGGAGGCACTGAAGCTTTCTTT. Its protein is CASSNRGGTEAFF.

V gene TRBV2 combines with J gene TRBJ2-5, with D possibly being TRBD2 (6 bases). V lost 8 bases to trimming and J lost 2 bases, with 9 bases between them. Germline assignment: CDR1 SNHLY and CDR2 FYNNEI. The CDR3 has 12 residues. The DNA of the CDR3 is TGTGCCAGCCGACGGGGGCAAGAGACCCAGTACTTC. The encoded protein is CASRRGQETQYF.

The chain couples TRBV21-1 to TRBJ1-5; the table gives TRBD1 as D, unverified against the DNA. TRBV21-1 is a pseudogene segment. The CDR3 spans 16 residues. The CDR3 nucleotides are TGTGCCAGCAGCAAAACGAGGACAGAAGGCAATCAGCCCCAGCATTTT. Amino acid sequence: CASSKTRTEGNQPQHF.

The rearrangement uses TRBV6-2 or TRBV6-3 and TRBJ2-1; 9 bases align to TRBD2. In germline, CDR1 is MNHEY, CDR2 SVGEGT. After removal of 5 bases from V and 2 bases from J, the junction contained 7 bases not matched to a gene. The length of the CDR3 is 16 residues. The CDR3, as DNA: TGTGCCAGCAGTCCAGAGCGGGAGGATACCTACAATGAGCAGTTCTTC. It encodes CASSPEREDTYNEQFF.

Written as DNA, the CDR3 is TGTGCCAGCCAAGAGCGGGGGGGCGCGAGTTTGAACACTGAAGCTTTCTTT. Encoded protein: CASQERGGASLNTEAFF. The chain is built from TRBV19 and TRBJ1-1, with a weak D call TRBD1 (6 bases). This CDR3 has 17 amino acids. V was cut by 9 bases and J by 0 bases, with 23 bases left in between. The germline V gene encodes CDR1 LNHDA and CDR2 SQIVND (reference sequence).

This chain connects TRBV11-2 to TRBJ2-7; 8 bases are a match to TRBD2. CDR3 length equals 13 residues. V was pared by 8 bases and J by 6 bases, with 9 bases of the junction left unmatched. The germline CDR1 and CDR2 sequences are SGHAT and FQNNGV. The CDR3 is CASGEAGVSEQYF. DNA for the CDR3: TGTGCCAGCGGCGAAGCGGGAGTATCCGAGCAGTACTTC.

J is TRBJ1-5 and V is TRBV3-1 (or the pseudogene TRBV3-2); no clear D gene. CDR1 and CDR2 from the germline V gene are LGHDT and YNNKEL (reference sequence). V lost 4 bases and J lost 3, with 7 bases in between. The CDR3 length is 13 residues. Here the CDR3 DNA reads TGTGCCAGCAGCCCCGGTCACAATCAGCCCCAGCATTTT. This sequence encodes CASSPGHNQPQHF.

The chain has TRBV18 and TRBJ2-2; TRBD2 matches at 9 bases. The CDR3 sequence is 18 residues long. Germline V gene data show CDR1 as KGHSH and CDR2 as LQKENI. Unmatched junction bases numbered 12, after V lost 3 bases and J lost 4 bases. Written as DNA, the CDR3 is TGTGCCAGCTCACCCCTAACATTAGCGGGAGCAGTCACCGGGGAGCTGTTTTTT. Residues: CASSPLTLAGAVTGELFF.

The rearrangement joins TRBV5-1 to TRBJ2-2; tentatively, D is TRBD1 (6 bases). Trimming took off 4 bases at V and 0 bases at J, with 10 bases between the two ends. The CDR3 sequence is 15 residues long. In germline, CDR1 is SGHRS, CDR2 YFSETQ. The CDR3 spells CASSRTGSNTGELFF. CDR3 bases: TGCGCCAGCAGCCGTACAGGGTCGAACACCGGGGAGCTGTTTTTT.

The rearrangement links TRBV18 to TRBJ2-2; D possibly corresponds to TRBD2 (6 bases). The CDR3 is made up of 13 amino acids. Germline CDR1 is KGHSH and CDR2 is LQKENI. With 3 bases removed from V and 5 bases from J, the gap between germline ends came to 7 bases. This chain's CDR3 is CASSPGRTGELFF. In nucleotides, the CDR3 is TGTGCCAGCTCACCGGGGAGGACCGGGGAGCTGTTTTTT.

The chain couples TRBV28 to TRBJ1-4, with 10 bases fitting TRBD1. The CDR3 totals 15 residues. Unmatched junction bases numbered 2, after V lost 6 bases and J lost 1 base. Germline CDR1 and CDR2: MDHEN and SYDVKM. CDR3 residues: CASRRTGGTNEKLFF. The CDR3, as DNA: TGTGCCAGCAGACGGACAGGGGGAACTAATGAAAAACTGTTTTTT.

CDR3 residues: CATSRDLGSYEQYF. CDR3 nucleotides: TGTGCCACCAGCAGAGATCTTGGGAGCTACGAGCAGTACTTC. The rearrangement joins TRBV15 to TRBJ2-7; D may be TRBD2 (5 bases). Trimming removed 0 bases from V and 3 bases from J, with 9 bases in between. Germline CDR1 reads LNHNV; CDR2 reads YYDKDF (reference sequence). The CDR3 loop spans 14 amino acids.

V gene TRBV5-6 combines with J gene TRBJ1-1, with 7 bases lining up with TRBD1. Trimming took 4 bases from V and 6 from J; bases not matched to a gene: 9. Germline V gene sequence: CDR1 SGHDT, CDR2 YYEEEE. This CDR3 is built from 14 residues. The CDR3 DNA is TGTGCCAGCAGCCCCCTCCACAGGGGACCTGAAGCTTTCTTT. This codes for CASSPLHRGPEAFF.

This chain connects TRBV30 to TRBJ2-7; TRBD2 might be the D (5 bases). Germline V gene lookup returns CDR1 GTSNPN and CDR2 SVGIG (reference sequence). The CDR3 loop spans 13 amino acids. The V end was cut by 0 bases, the J end by 6 bases, with 12 bases between. In DNA, the CDR3 is TGTGCCTGGAGTGTACAACTAGAAGGCGAGCAGTACTTC. Translation: CAWSVQLEGEQYF.

This chain joins TRBV6-5 and TRBJ2-2; 7 bases are shared with TRBD2. The germline V gene encodes CDR1 MNHEY and CDR2 SVGAGI. V was pared by 10 bases and J by 1 base, with 9 bases of the junction left unmatched. The CDR3 totals 15 residues. The CDR3 loop is CATLLPSGNTGELFF. The CDR3 DNA reads as TGTGCCACGCTTTTGCCTAGCGGGAACACCGGGGAGCTGTTTTTT.

This chain links TRBV19 with TRBJ1-3; perhaps TRBD1 as D (5 bases). Germline assignment: CDR1 LNHDA and CDR2 SQIVND (reference sequence). The length of the CDR3 is 15 residues. V was clipped by 5 bases and J by 0 bases, with 11 bases between them. The CDR3 spells CASSAAGHSGNTIYF. In DNA form, the CDR3 reads TGTGCCAGTAGTGCCGCCGGACACTCTGGAAACACCATATATTTT. Based on the CDR3 plus reference TRBV19 and TRBJ1-3, the full variable domain is DGGITQSPKYLFRKEGQNVTLSCEQNLNHDAMYWYRQDPGQGLRLIYYSQIVNDFQKGDIAEGYSVSREKKESFPLTVTSAQKNPTAFYLCASSAAGHSGNTIYFGEGSWLTVV.

The rearrangement joins TRBV3-1 (or the pseudogene TRBV3-2) to TRBJ2-7; TRBD2 matches 8 bases. J gave up 3 bases and V 4 bases, and 8 bases lay outside the gene matches. Per germline, CDR1 LGHDT and CDR2 YNNKEL (reference sequence). This CDR3 contains 15 residues. The chain's CDR3 is CASSLYSGAFYEQYF. CDR3 bases: TGTGCCAGCAGCCTTTATAGCGGGGCCTTCTACGAGCAGTACTTC.

The chain recombines TRBV7-8 with TRBJ1-1, with 8 bases identical to TRBD1. The CDR3 covers 15 residues. Germline V gene lookup returns CDR1 SGHVS and CDR2 FQNEAQ. J was trimmed by 4 bases and V by 6 bases; bases with no gene match: 10. The CDR3 loop reads CASSSIQGAITEAFF. The DNA of the CDR3 is TGTGCCAGCAGTTCAATCCAGGGGGCTATCACTGAAGCTTTCTTT.

The CDR3 reads CASRQDSFTEAFF. CDR3 bases: TGTGCCAGCAGACAGGACAGTTTCACTGAAGCTTTCTTT. This chain connects TRBV7-9 to TRBJ1-1, with D tentatively TRBD1 (6 bases). Trimming removed 6 bases from V and 4 bases from J, with 12 bases in between. Germline V gene sequence: CDR1 SEHNR, CDR2 FQNEAQ (reference sequence). The CDR3 is 13 amino acids.

The chain uses TRBV3-1 (or the pseudogene TRBV3-2) and TRBJ2-2, with 7 positions matching TRBD1. Germline CDR1 reads LGHDT; CDR2 reads YNNKEL (reference sequence). J gave up 6 bases and V 5 bases, and 6 bases lay outside the gene matches. CDR3 length: 14 residues. CDR3 sequence: CASSDREGSGELFF. DNA of the CDR3: TGTGCCAGCAGCGACAGGGAAGGGTCCGGGGAGCTGTTTTTT.

The table lists this clone with a few counts. The gene calls are TRBV7-2 and TRBJ1-1, with D unresolved. Trimming stripped 5 bases from V and 0 bases from J, with 10 bases between. The V gene's germline CDR1 is SGHTA and CDR2 FQGNSA. The CDR3 length is 14 residues. CDR3 protein: CASSLSGVNTEAFF. CDR3 in DNA: TGTGCCAGCAGCCTCAGCGGGGTGAACACTGAAGCTTTCTTT.

This clone was observed a few times. The chain uses TRBV2 and TRBJ2-5; D may be TRBD2 (7 bases). The CDR3 consists of 16 residues. V lost 6 bases to trimming and J lost 0 bases, with 17 bases between them. The germline gives CDR1 SNHLY, CDR2 FYNNEI. In DNA, the CDR3 is TGTGCCAGCAGCTGGGGGGGCGGTGGACACCAAGAGACCCAGTACTTC. Amino acids: CASSWGGGGHQETQYF.

V gene TRBV28 combines with J gene TRBJ1-5, with D possibly being TRBD1 (6 bases). V lost 2 bases and J 0 bases, leaving 11 bases between the germline ends. Germline values: CDR1 MDHEN, CDR2 SYDVKM. The CDR3 runs to 16 residues. The CDR3 is CASSLRGAYSNQPQHF. In nucleotides, the CDR3 is TGTGCCAGCAGTTTACGGGGGGCCTATAGCAATCAGCCCCAGCATTTT. The variable domain in full, completed from reference TRBV28 and TRBJ1-5, reads DVKVTQSSRYLVKRTGEKVFLECVQDMDHENMFWYRQDPGLGLRLIYFSYDVKMKEKGDIPEGYSVSREKKERFSLILESASTNQTSMYLCASSLRGAYSNQPQHFGDGTRLSIL.

This clone was seen a handful of times. The genes are TRBV19 and TRBJ1-5, with 10 bases that match TRBD1. CDR1 LNHDA and CDR2 SQIVND come from the germline V gene (reference sequence). The CDR3 consists of 19 residues. Trimming at V came to 4 bases and at J to 0 bases, leaving 12 bases not matched to a gene. In DNA, the CDR3 is TGTGCCAGTAGTAAGGACAGGGGGAAAGGCCCCTATAGCAATCAGCCCCAGCATTTT. This encodes CASSKDRGKGPYSNQPQHF.

V usage is TRBV3-1 (or the pseudogene TRBV3-2) and J usage is TRBJ2-2, with D maybe TRBD2 (6 bases). Trimming took 4 bases from V and 7 from J, leaving 19 bases between them. The length of the CDR3 is 16 residues. Germline loops: CDR1 LGHDT, CDR2 YNNKEL (reference sequence). The CDR3 sequence: CASSPPGSGLGGELFF. The CDR3, as DNA: TGTGCCAGCAGCCCCCCGGGGAGCGGGCTTGGCGGGGAGCTGTTTTTT.

V is TRBV5-6 and J is TRBJ2-7; 9 nucleotides match TRBD1. The V and J ends lost 4 bases and 2 bases, in that order; junction bases with no gene match: 7. CDR1 SGHDT and CDR2 YYEEEE come from the germline V gene. This CDR3 is built from 15 residues. DNA of the CDR3: TGTGCCAGCAGCGCAAAGGGACAGGGCGCCTACGAGCAGTACTTC. It translates to CASSAKGQGAYEQYF.

V gene TRBV18 combines with J gene TRBJ2-1; 10 bases fit TRBD2. This CDR3 contains 13 residues. J was trimmed by 12 bases and V by 3 bases; bases with no gene match: 5. Germline CDR1 and CDR2: KGHSH and LQKENI. The CDR3 loop reads CASSPLAGVPQFF. In DNA form, the CDR3 reads TGTGCCAGCTCACCCCTAGCGGGAGTTCCGCAGTTCTTC.

This chain uses TRBV28 with TRBJ2-7, with D tentatively TRBD2 (6 bases). The CDR3 consists of 13 residues. V lost 6 bases, J lost 3 bases, and 12 bases lay in between. Germline loops: CDR1 MDHEN, CDR2 SYDVKM. The CDR3 region has the DNA TGTGCCAGCAGGAGACTAGGGGTCTACGAGCAGTACTTC. Protein: CASRRLGVYEQYF.

This sequence joins TRBV29-1 and TRBJ2-7, with D maybe TRBD1 (6 bases). Trimming cost V 3 bases and J 0 bases, with 12 bases left between them. The CDR3 consists of 14 residues. CDR1 SQVTM and CDR2 ANQGSEA come from the germline V gene. CDR3 amino acids: CSVEGAGGSYEQYF. CDR3 DNA: TGCAGCGTTGAGGGGGCAGGTGGCTCCTACGAGCAGTACTTC.

This chain uses TRBV5-6 with TRBJ2-5, with TRBD1 matching 10 bases. The germline V gene encodes CDR1 SGHDT and CDR2 YYEEEE. V was pared by 3 bases and J by 5 bases, with 4 bases of the junction left unmatched. This CDR3 contains 14 residues. CDR3: CASSSRQGAETQYF. The CDR3 DNA reads as TGTGCCAGCAGCTCTCGACAGGGGGCTGAGACCCAGTACTTC.